Detailed here is one T cell receptor beta chain. The data stem from a study of blood T cell repertoires in COVID-19. Study in general: The origin of the acute and convalescent COVID-19 samples was the United States, Italy and Spain.

The CDR3 totals 16 residues. Per germline, CDR1 SGHTA and CDR2 FQGNSA. The V gene end was trimmed by 3 bases and the J gene end by 4 bases; junction bases not matched to a gene: 9. Original methodology: Estimation of nucleated cell counts relied on the amplification of reference gene primers. The method was immunoSEQ multiplex PCR; TCRdb's version includes in-frame clones alone and lacks a portion of them. D and trimming were read from the DNA, whereas the V and J calls and clone size are those reported in that table. This sample has about 73,000 clones, with 80% to 90% found just once. The receptor was derived from a man between 50 and 59 years old with active COVID-19. The sequenced material came from peripheral blood. The chain has TRBV7-2 and TRBJ2-7; 10 nucleotides match TRBD2. CDR3 sequence: CASSFRAGGLRYEQYF. The CDR3 nucleotides are TGTGCCAGCAGCTTCCGAGCGGGAGGGCTAAGGTACGAGCAGTACTTC. Full variable domain (remainder filled in from reference TRBV7-2 and TRBJ2-7): GAGVSQSPSNKVTEKGKDVELRCDPISGHTALYWYRQSLGQGLEFLIYFQGNSAPDKSGLPSDRFSAERTGGSVSTLTIQRTQQEDSAVYLCASSFRAGGLRYEQYFGPGTRLTVT.